A single sample is the source of the 14 T cell receptor beta chains below, sequenced in a study of identifying expanded T cells in peripheral blood. The assay was immunoSEQ multiplex PCR, and TCRdb's table has in-frame clones only and misses some. The sample includes fewer than 85,000 clones, 84% of them seen just once. The sample taken for sequencing was blood. The receptors shown here come from a person aged 18-69 years in good health.

V usage is TRBV7-6 and J usage is TRBJ1-2; D is unclear. The length of the CDR3 is 15 residues. CDR1 is SGHVS and CDR2 is FNYEAQ in the germline V gene. V lost 1 base, J lost 6 bases, and 15 bases lay in between. The CDR3 bases are TGTGCCAGCAGCTTAGGGGTTGCAGCTATGGATGGCTACACCTTC. It yields the protein CASSLGVAAMDGYTF. The full variable domain, rest sourced from reference TRBV7-6 and TRBJ1-2, is GAGVSQSPRYKVTKRGQDVALRCDPISGHVSLYWYRQALGQGPEFLTYFNYEAQQDKSGLPNDRFSAERPEGSISTLTIQRTEQRDSAMYRCASSLGVAAMDGYTFGSGTRLTVV.

The rearrangement joins TRBV2 to TRBJ1-2; maybe TRBD1 (5 bases). The length of the CDR3 is 13 residues. The germline gives CDR1 SNHLY, CDR2 FYNNEI. With 6 bases removed from V and 4 bases from J, the gap between germline ends came to 12 bases. Here the CDR3 DNA reads TGTGCCAGCAGACGGGGGGGTATCTATGGCTACACCTTC. Residues: CASRRGGIYGYTF.

The chain employs TRBV13 and TRBJ2-3, with D perhaps matching TRBD1 or TRBD2 (6 bases each). V was clipped by 1 base and J by 2 bases, with 10 bases between them. The V gene's germline CDR1 is PRHDT and CDR2 FYEKMQ (reference sequence). CDR3 length: 15 residues. The CDR3 is CASSLEGGNTDTQYF. The CDR3 region has the DNA TGTGCCAGCAGCTTAGAAGGGGGGAACACAGATACGCAGTATTTT.

The chain uses TRBV30 and TRBJ2-2, with a tentative D call TRBD2 (6 bases). Germline V lookup: CDR1 GTSNPN, CDR2 SVGIG (reference sequence). This CDR3 comprises 17 residues. The V and J ends lost 0 bases and 1 base respectively, with 15 bases between them. As DNA, the CDR3 is TGTGCCTGGAGTGTACGGAGGGACGGGATGAACACCGGGGAGCTGTTTTTT. Translating it yields CAWSVRRDGMNTGELFF.

This chain joins TRBV4-1 and TRBJ2-3, with D possibly being TRBD1 (6 bases). The V and J ends lost 3 bases and 14 bases respectively, with 21 bases between them. The CDR3 spans 14 residues. Germline CDR1 and CDR2: MGHRA and YSYEKL. In DNA form, the CDR3 reads TGCGCCAGCAGCCATGAACTCGGACAGCGCGGCCGGTATTTT. Amino acid sequence: CASSHELGQRGRYF.

The genes are TRBV6-5 and TRBJ2-6; no clear D gene. The V gene's germline CDR1 is MNHEY and CDR2 SVGAGI. The CDR3 runs to 15 residues. Trimming took 5 bases from V and 0 from J, leaving 8 bases between them. The CDR3, as DNA: TGTGCCAGCAGTAGAACAGACTCTGGGGCCAACGTCCTGACTTTC. This encodes CASSRTDSGANVLTF.

The V gene is TRBV19, the J gene TRBJ2-5, with 9 nucleotides matching TRBD1. Looked up from germline, CDR1 is LNHDA and CDR2 is SQIVND (reference sequence). The CDR3 contains 13 residues. The J segment lost 4 bases and the V segment lost 10 bases, leaving 7 bases of the junction unmatched. The CDR3 protein is CATGTGLGETQYF. The CDR3 DNA reads TGTGCCACTGGGACAGGGCTGGGAGAGACCCAGTACTTC.

This clone was recorded once. V gene TRBV2 combines with J gene TRBJ1-5, with unresolved D. Germline CDR1 SNHLY, CDR2 FYNNEI. This CDR3 has 14 residues. V shed 7 bases and J shed 1 base, with 11 bases lying between them. The CDR3 nucleotides are TGTGCCAGCACCGGAGTTATCAGCAATCAGCCCCAGCATTTT. As protein: CASTGVISNQPQHF.

The V call is TRBV29-1, the J call TRBJ2-6, with unresolved D. V gave up 7 bases and J gave up 0 bases, with 10 bases separating them. CDR1 and CDR2 (germline): SQVTM, ANQGSEA. This CDR3 comprises 14 residues. This CDR3 is CSAGDISGANVLTF. CDR3 sequence (DNA): TGCAGCGCTGGTGATATCTCTGGGGCCAACGTCCTGACTTTC.

The J gene is TRBJ1-5, the V gene TRBV7-6, with unresolved D. Trimming cost V 3 bases and J 5 bases, with 5 bases left between them. The CDR3 covers 12 residues. Germline V gene lookup returns CDR1 SGHVS and CDR2 FNYEAQ. The CDR3 DNA reads as TGTGCCAGCAGCTTTAGGGATCAGCCCCAGCATTTT. Translating it yields CASSFRDQPQHF.

V gene TRBV7-2 combines with J gene TRBJ1-4; tentative D call: TRBD1 (5 bases). Trimming took off 5 bases at V and 3 bases at J, with 19 bases between the two ends. The CDR3 length is 17 residues. Germline V gene data show CDR1 as SGHTA and CDR2 as FQGNSA. The CDR3 reads CASSLDVFRGANEKLFF. The CDR3 nucleotides read TGTGCCAGCAGCCTGGACGTGTTTCGGGGGGCTAATGAAAAACTGTTTTTT.

The CDR3 DNA sequence: TGTGCCAGCTCCGGGACTCGATACGAGCAGTACTTC. Its protein is CASSGTRYEQYF. The chain combines TRBV7-2 with TRBJ2-7, with D possibly being TRBD2 (6 bases). The CDR3 sequence is 12 residues long. Germline CDR1 and CDR2: SGHTA and FQGNSA. The V end was cut by 8 bases, the J end by 4 bases, with 12 bases between.

The chain combines TRBV5-4 with TRBJ2-3; 8 nucleotides align to TRBD2. The CDR3 extends over 16 amino acids. After removal of 0 bases from V and 4 bases from J, the junction contained 7 bases not matched to a gene. Germline CDR1 SGHNT, CDR2 YYREEE (reference sequence). CDR3 nucleotides: TGTGCCAGCAGCTTGGGGACTAGCAGGAAGGCAGATACGCAGTATTTT. This gives the protein CASSLGTSRKADTQYF.

The chain joins TRBV4-2 to TRBJ2-7, with 7 bases fitting TRBD1. The CDR3 contains 15 residues. CDR1 and CDR2 from the germline V gene are LGHNA and YNFKEQ. Trimming took 1 base from V and 4 from J; bases not matched to a gene: 7. This CDR3 reads CASSQASGTDYEQYF. Written as DNA, the CDR3 is TGTGCCAGCAGCCAAGCCTCCGGGACAGATTACGAGCAGTACTTC.